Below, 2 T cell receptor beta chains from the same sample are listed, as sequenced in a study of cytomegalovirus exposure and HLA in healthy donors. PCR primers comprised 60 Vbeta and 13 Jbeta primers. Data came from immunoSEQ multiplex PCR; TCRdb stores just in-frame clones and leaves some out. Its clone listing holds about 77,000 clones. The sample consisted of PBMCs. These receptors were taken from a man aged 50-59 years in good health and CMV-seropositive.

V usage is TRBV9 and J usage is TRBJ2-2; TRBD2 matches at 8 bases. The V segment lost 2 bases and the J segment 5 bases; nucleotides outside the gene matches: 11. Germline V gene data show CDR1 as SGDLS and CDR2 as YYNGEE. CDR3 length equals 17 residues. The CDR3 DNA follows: TGTGCCAGCAGCGTCTCCCTTCAGGCGGGGGGAACCGGGGAGCTGTTTTTT. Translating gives CASSVSLQAGGTGELFF.

CDR3 amino acids: CASNDREEGYTF. The CDR3 DNA reads as TGTGCCAGTAACGACAGGGAGGAGGGCTACACCTTC. This chain uses TRBV19 with TRBJ1-2, with 7 bases matching TRBD1. Per germline, CDR1 LNHDA and CDR2 SQIVND (reference sequence). With 7 bases clipped from V and 8 bases from J, the junction kept 7 bases outside the gene matches. This CDR3 is built from 12 residues.